The sequence of this T cell receptor (beta chain) was determined in a study of lymphopenia after photon versus proton radiotherapy. Notes on the study in general: After lymphocyte nadir, photon-treated repertoires showed oligoclonal expansion, especially CD8+ Temra.

TCRdb's table, derived via immunoSEQ multiplex PCR, lists solely in-frame clones and lacks some. This sample has 77,000 or so clones, with around four fifths found just once. Concerning this clone itself: What it binds is not known.

The germline CDR1 and CDR2 sequences are SNHLY and FYNNEI. The CDR3 is made up of 16 amino acids. Trimming cost V 2 bases and J 4 bases, with 17 bases left between them. The receptor comes from a man between 60 and 70 years old with pancreatic cancer. Source: peripheral blood, taken from a patient treated with proton-based radiotherapy. The gene calls are TRBV2 and TRBJ1-2; D not resolved. This CDR3 is CASSEQDGVRVYGYTF. In DNA form, the CDR3 reads TGTGCCAGCAGTGAACAGGACGGGGTAAGGGTCTATGGCTACACCTTC.